Shown below are 10 T cell receptor beta chains from a single sample sequenced in a study of shared clonotypes between healthy human individuals. The data were produced by immunoSEQ multiplex PCR, yet TCRdb's version contains in-frame clones alone and is incomplete. The sample has approximately 1.5 million clones, approximately 98% seen once. Sequencing input: naive CD4+ T cells sorted from blood. Subset given: CD45RA+ positively selected. The receptors derive from a man younger than 45 in good health.

Only a few counts were recorded for this clone. V and J are TRBV5-1 and TRBJ2-1; 7 bases line up with TRBD1. Germline-derived CDR1 and CDR2 are SGHRS and YFSETQ. V lost 4 bases and J lost 8; bases outside the gene matches: 3. This CDR3 has 12 residues. CDR3 amino acids: CASSIQGYEQFF. For the CDR3, the DNA is TGCGCCAGCAGCATACAGGGGTATGAGCAGTTCTTC.

In nucleotides, the CDR3 is TGTGCCAGTAGTATAGGTTTCAGTCACAATGAGCAGTTCTTC. It yields the protein CASSIGFSHNEQFF. The chain combines TRBV19 with TRBJ2-1; no reliable D call. The CDR3 runs to 14 residues. Germline V gene lookup returns CDR1 LNHDA and CDR2 SQIVND (reference sequence). The V gene lost 1 base and the J gene lost 5 bases, with 9 bases spanning the gap.

V is TRBV7-8 and J is TRBJ2-5; tentatively, D is TRBD2 (5 bases). V lost 3 bases, J lost 7 bases, and 12 bases lay in between. Germline V gene sequence: CDR1 SGHVS, CDR2 FQNEAQ. This CDR3 comprises 13 residues. The DNA for the CDR3 is TGTGCCAGCAGCTTTGATATCCGGGGGACCCAGTACTTC. Its translation is CASSFDIRGTQYF.

The chain uses TRBV18 and TRBJ2-1, with TRBD2 identical over 12 bases. Trimming took 3 bases from V and 9 from J; bases not matched to a gene: 15. The CDR3 has 18 residues. Germline CDR1 reads KGHSH; CDR2 reads LQKENI. In nucleotides, the CDR3 is TGTGCCAGCTCACCCATGACTAGCGGGAGTTCTTTCCAGAGTGAGCAGTTCTTC. It encodes CASSPMTSGSSFQSEQFF.

The chain joins TRBV5-1 to TRBJ2-3, with D perhaps matching TRBD1 (6 bases). There are 13 residues in the CDR3. In germline, CDR1 is SGHRS, CDR2 YFSETQ. Deletions cut 4 bases from V and 8 bases from J, with 14 bases between. DNA of the CDR3: TGCGCCAGCAGCGGGGGCCCCGGCGGTACGCAGTATTTT. Translated, it gives CASSGGPGGTQYF. Drawing the rest from reference TRBV5-1 and TRBJ2-3, the complete variable domain is KAGVTQTPRYLIKTRGQQVTLSCSPISGHRSVSWYQQTPGQGLQFLFEYFSETQRNKGNFPGRFSGRQFSNSRSEMNVSTLELGDSALYLCASSGGPGGTQYFGPGTRLTVL.

The chain carries TRBV7-8 and TRBJ2-7; 10 bases line up with TRBD1. V shed 2 bases, J shed 2 bases, and the junction held 3 bases outside the gene matches. The V gene's germline CDR1 is SGHVS and CDR2 FQNEAQ. The CDR3 extends over 15 amino acids. In DNA, the CDR3 is TGTGCCAGCAGCTTATTGGGACAGGGGCCCTACGAGCAGTACTTC. Protein: CASSLLGQGPYEQYF.

V is TRBV5-1 and J is TRBJ2-3; TRBD2 matches at 8 bases. The trim removed 1 base at V and 1 base at J, leaving 5 bases unmatched. Per germline, CDR1 SGHRS and CDR2 YFSETQ. This CDR3 is 16 amino acids long. The CDR3, as DNA: TGCGCCAGCAGCTTGTCAACTAGCGGACGCACAGATACGCAGTATTTT. Protein: CASSLSTSGRTDTQYF.

The chain is built from TRBV9 and TRBJ2-7; D perhaps matches TRBD2 (6 bases). Trimming took off 4 bases at V and 0 bases at J, with 8 bases between the two ends. The CDR3 spans 13 residues. CDR1 is SGDLS and CDR2 is YYNGEE in the germline V gene. The CDR3: CASSMRDSYEQYF. The CDR3 DNA sequence: TGTGCCAGCAGCATGCGGGACTCCTACGAGCAGTACTTC.

The CDR3 DNA reads TGTGCCACCGCGGGGGGGAGTGGCACCGGGGAGCTGTTTTTT. This gives the protein CATAGGSGTGELFF. The chain couples TRBV10-3 to TRBJ2-2; 9 bases map to TRBD2. Trimming took 10 bases from V and 4 from J; bases not matched to a gene: 7. Germline lookup yields CDR1 ENHRY and CDR2 SYGVKD. This CDR3 is 14 amino acids long.

V is TRBV4-1 and J is TRBJ2-1, with 8 bases fitting TRBD2. Trimming at V came to 4 bases and at J to 0 bases, leaving 8 bases not matched to a gene. Germline V CDR1 and CDR2: MGHRA, YSYEKL. This CDR3 is built from 17 residues. DNA for the CDR3: TGCGCCAGCAGCCCCCGACTAGCGAGAAGCTCCTACAATGAGCAGTTCTTC. It encodes CASSPRLARSSYNEQFF.